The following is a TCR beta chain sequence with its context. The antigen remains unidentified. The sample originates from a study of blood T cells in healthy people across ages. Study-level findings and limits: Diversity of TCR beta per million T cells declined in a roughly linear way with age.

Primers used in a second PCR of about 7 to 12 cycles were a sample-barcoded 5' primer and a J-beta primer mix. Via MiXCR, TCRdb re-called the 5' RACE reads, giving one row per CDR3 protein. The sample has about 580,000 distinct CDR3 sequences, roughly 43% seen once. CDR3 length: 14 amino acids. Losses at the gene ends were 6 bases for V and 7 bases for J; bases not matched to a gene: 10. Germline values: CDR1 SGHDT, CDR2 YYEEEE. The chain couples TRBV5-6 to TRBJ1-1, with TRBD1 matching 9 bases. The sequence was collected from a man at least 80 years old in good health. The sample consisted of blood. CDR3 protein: CASTRDRGSGEAFF. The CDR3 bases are TGTGCCAGCACCCGAGACAGGGGGTCGGGTGAAGCTTTCTTT. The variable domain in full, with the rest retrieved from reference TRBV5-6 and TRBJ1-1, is DAGVTQSPTHLIKTRGQQVTLRCSPKSGHDTVSWYQQALGQGPQFIFQYYEEEERQRGNFPDRFSGHQFPNYSSELNVNALLLGDSALYLCASTRDRGSGEAFFGQGTRLTVV.